This T cell receptor beta chain emerged from a study of OX40 agonist ivuxolimab in advanced cancers. Study-wide points: In the 0.1 to 3.0 mg/kg range, CD4+ and CD8+ blood T cells had expanded clonally by week 6.

Clones were read by immunoSEQ multiplex PCR, and TCRdb kept only the in-frame ones, dropping some. The sample has approximately 72,000 clones, roughly 88% seen once. CDR1 SGHNT and CDR2 YYREEE come from the germline V gene (reference sequence). Germline trimming cut 4 bases from V and 5 bases from J; bases unmatched to any gene: 17. The CDR3 extends over 17 amino acids. Details on this clone: Antigen: not known.

The clonotype comes from an adult with an advanced solid tumor such as melanoma, head and neck, liver or kidney cancer. The sequences come from CD4+ or CD8+ T cells sorted from blood, collected in a trial of the OX40 agonist ivuxolimab. The chain recombines TRBV5-4 with TRBJ1-1; TRBD1 aligns across 7 bases. This CDR3 is CASSVDRAPSVITEAFF. CDR3 nucleotide sequence: TGTGCCAGCAGCGTTGACAGGGCCCCCTCAGTTATAACTGAAGCTTTCTTT.